The 24 T cell receptor beta chains given below trace back to one sample, sequenced in a study of T cells after yellow fever vaccination. A single record per CDR3 protein comes from TCRdb applying MiXCR to the 5' RACE reads. The data contain 450,000 to 600,000 distinct CDR3 sequences, about 13% of them singletons. Sequences were derived from PBMCs, sampled on the day of the yellow fever booster vaccination. The receptors were sampled from a young man who received the YFV17D yellow fever vaccine.

The V and J genes are TRBV3-1 and TRBJ2-5; D unclear. This CDR3 comprises 13 residues. Deletions cut 4 bases from V and 5 bases from J, with 11 bases between. Germline CDR1 LGHDT, CDR2 YNNKEL (reference sequence). CDR3 residues: CASSPAARETQYF. The CDR3 DNA follows: TGTGCCAGCAGCCCGGCGGCCCGGGAGACCCAGTACTTC.

The V gene is TRBV11-2, the J gene TRBJ2-7; the match to TRBD2 covers 9 bases. CDR3 length: 18 amino acids. V dropped 0 bases and J dropped 3; count of bases not matched to a gene: 12. The germline V gene has CDR1 SGHAT and CDR2 FQNNGV. The CDR3: CASSLDPQAGGPGYEQYF. As DNA, the CDR3 is TGTGCCAGCAGCTTAGACCCCCAGGCGGGAGGGCCTGGCTACGAGCAGTACTTC.

In this sample, this clonotype turned up a few times. The V gene is TRBV7-2, the J gene TRBJ2-7; no clear D. Trimming removed 1 base from V and 4 bases from J, with 11 bases in between. The CDR3 length is 14 residues. Germline-derived CDR1 and CDR2 are SGHTA and FQGNSA. DNA for the CDR3: TGTGCCAGCAGCTTAGTCGGCAGATTGTACGAGCAGTACTTC. Its translation: CASSLVGRLYEQYF.

A few counts support this clonotype. The chain uses TRBV15 and TRBJ2-7; TRBD2 matches 7 bases. V lost 3 bases to trimming and J lost 5 bases; unmatched junction nucleotides: 13. The CDR3 loop spans 16 amino acids. Germline CDR1 and CDR2: LNHNV and YYDKDF (reference sequence). CDR3 sequence reads: CATSRSLGEGTHEQYF. The DNA of the CDR3 is TGTGCCACCAGCAGGTCCCTTGGGGAGGGGACCCACGAGCAGTACTTC.

V and J are TRBV12-3 or TRBV12-4 and TRBJ1-4; no firm D call. The V and J ends lost 6 bases and 0 bases respectively, with 11 bases between them. The CDR3 spans 15 residues. CDR3: CASSHHSATNEKLFF. CDR3 DNA sequence: TGTGCCAGCAGCCACCACAGTGCAACTAATGAAAAACTGTTTTTT.

The chain joins TRBV24-1 to TRBJ2-2; D is ambiguous. Germline V gene lookup returns CDR1 KGHDR and CDR2 SFDVKD. The V gene lost 6 bases and the J gene lost 2 bases, with 3 bases spanning the gap. The CDR3 covers 12 residues. The CDR3 loop reads CATSFNTGELFF. The CDR3 nucleotides read TGTGCCACCAGTTTTAACACCGGGGAGCTGTTTTTT.

This clonotype was seen just once. The chain combines TRBV7-6 with TRBJ2-2; the D is unclear. This CDR3 has 15 residues. Germline V lookup: CDR1 SGHVS, CDR2 FNYEAQ. The V end was cut by 4 bases, the J end by 4 bases, with 13 bases between. The CDR3 region is CASSSYAGPTGELFF. The CDR3 bases are TGTGCCAGCAGCTCATACGCAGGCCCCACCGGGGAGCTGTTTTTT.

The chain couples TRBV20-1 to TRBJ2-1, with 7 bases that match TRBD2. Germline V gene lookup returns CDR1 DFQATT and CDR2 SNEGSKA (reference sequence). After removal of 3 bases from V and 5 bases from J, the junction contained 7 bases not matched to a gene. CDR3 length equals 14 residues. The CDR3: CSARAPSGDNEQFF. CDR3 coding DNA: TGCAGTGCTAGGGCCCCTAGCGGCGACAATGAGCAGTTCTTC.

The V gene is TRBV20-1, the J gene TRBJ2-1, with D maybe TRBD2 (5 bases). Trimming removed 6 bases at V and 1 base at J, with 13 bases between. Germline CDR1 is DFQATT and CDR2 is SNEGSKA (reference sequence). This CDR3 spans 14 amino acids. CDR3 loop: CSAPPGLSYNEQFF. DNA of the CDR3: TGCAGTGCCCCCCCGGGATTATCCTACAATGAGCAGTTCTTC.

The rearrangement joins TRBV6-5 to TRBJ2-5; D gene uncertain. CDR1 is MNHEY, CDR2 SVGAGI, per germline. CDR3 length equals 15 residues. Trimming removed 2 bases at V and 5 bases at J, with 15 bases between. The CDR3 here is CASSYRHHGAETQYF. In DNA, the CDR3 is TGTGCCAGCAGTTACCGGCATCATGGAGCGGAGACCCAGTACTTC.

The chain employs TRBV3-1 and TRBJ1-1, with TRBD1 as a possible D gene (5 bases). The CDR3 covers 14 residues. Trimming shortened V by 4 bases and J by 3 bases, and 12 bases separated the two germline ends. The V gene's germline CDR1 is LGHDT and CDR2 YNNKEL (reference sequence). The CDR3 coding sequence is TGTGCCAGCAGCCCGGCCGGGGACGACACTGAAGCTTTCTTT. Its protein product is CASSPAGDDTEAFF.

The J gene is TRBJ1-6, the V gene TRBV2; TRBD1 might be the D (5 bases). V lost 10 bases and J 0 bases, leaving 19 bases between the germline ends. Per the germline V gene, CDR1 is SNHLY and CDR2 is FYNNEI. The CDR3 has 17 residues. CDR3 amino acids: CATLRGGAYSYNSPLHF. CDR3 nucleotide sequence: TGTGCCACCCTGAGGGGAGGAGCATACTCCTATAATTCACCCCTCCACTTT. The variable domain in full, completed from reference TRBV2 and TRBJ1-6, reads EPEVTQTPSHQVTQMGQEVILRCVPISNHLYFYWYRQILGQKVEFLVSFYNNEISEKSEIFDDQFSVERPDGSNFTLKIRSTKLEDSAMYFCATLRGGAYSYNSPLHFGNGTRLTVT.

The chain uses TRBV4-2 and TRBJ2-3; 10 bases are shared with TRBD2. In germline, CDR1 is LGHNA, CDR2 YNFKEQ. V was clipped by 0 bases and J by 5 bases; unmatched bases: 11. The CDR3 is 18 amino acids. The CDR3 loop is CASSQELTSGTGGDTQYF. CDR3 DNA sequence: TGTGCCAGCAGCCAAGAACTTACTAGCGGGACCGGAGGAGATACGCAGTATTTT.

The chain links TRBV28 to TRBJ2-4, with 9 nucleotides matching TRBD1. Germline V gene data show CDR1 as MDHEN and CDR2 as SYDVKM. V trimming: 5 bases; J trimming: 7 bases; junction bases outside the gene matches: 6. There are 14 residues in the CDR3. CDR3 nucleotides: TGTGCCAGCAGTAAACAGGGGGCTCGTAACATTCAGTACTTC. Translating it yields CASSKQGARNIQYF.

This clonotype was detected only a few times. The chain links TRBV5-1 to TRBJ2-7; 7 bases line up with TRBD1. Per germline, CDR1 SGHRS and CDR2 YFSETQ. V lost 4 bases, J lost 0 bases, and 7 bases stayed unmatched. CDR3 length equals 15 residues. The CDR3 sequence: CASSLPRDSSYEQYF. The CDR3 region has the DNA TGCGCCAGCAGCCTACCCCGGGACAGCTCCTACGAGCAGTACTTC.

This chain joins TRBV12-3 or TRBV12-4 and TRBJ2-3, with 9 nucleotides matching TRBD1. The length of the CDR3 is 15 residues. Losses at the gene ends were 7 bases for V and 0 bases for J; bases not matched to a gene: 5. CDR3 sequence reads: CASNLGTGSTDTQYF. The DNA for the CDR3 is TGTGCCAGCAACTTAGGGACAGGGAGCACAGATACGCAGTATTTT.

The V gene is TRBV7-9, the J gene TRBJ1-6, with a possible D match to TRBD1 (5 bases). This CDR3 is 13 amino acids long. Germline CDR1 and CDR2: SEHNR and FQNEAQ (reference sequence). Trimming stripped 4 bases from V and 9 bases from J, with 10 bases between. CDR3 in DNA: TGTGCCAGCAGCTGGCAGGGAGGTTCACCCCTCCACTTT. Protein: CASSWQGGSPLHF.

This clonotype was seen a handful of times. The rearrangement uses TRBV11-3 and TRBJ2-3; D call uncertain. The CDR3 is 13 amino acids. Germline CDR1 is SGHNT and CDR2 is YENEEA. V was trimmed by 4 bases and J by 2 bases, leaving 7 bases between them. The CDR3 nucleotides read TGTGCCAGCAGCTCTTTCAACACAGATACGCAGTATTTT. This translates into CASSSFNTDTQYF. The whole variable domain, filled in from reference TRBV11-3 and TRBJ2-3, reads EAGVVQSPRYKIIEKKQPVAFWCNPISGHNTLYWYLQNLGQGPELLIRYENEEAVDDSQLPKDRFSAERLKGVDSTLKIQPAELGDSAVYLCASSSFNTDTQYFGPGTRLTVL.

This chain joins TRBV6-5 and TRBJ1-2; D unclear. V lost 0 bases to trimming and J lost 8 bases, with 10 bases between them. Germline V CDR1 and CDR2: MNHEY, SVGAGI. The CDR3 has 13 amino acids. In DNA, the CDR3 is TGTGCCAGCAGTTACTCTTCCTTTGCAGGCTACACCTTC. It encodes CASSYSSFAGYTF.

This clonotype was counted only a few times. The rearrangement links TRBV18 to TRBJ2-4, with a possible D match to TRBD2 (6 bases). The V and J ends lost 0 bases and 9 bases respectively, with 15 bases between them. Germline loops: CDR1 KGHSH, CDR2 LQKENI. The CDR3 has 15 residues. The CDR3 loop reads CASSPPSLAGGIQYF. In DNA form, the CDR3 reads TGTGCCAGCTCACCACCGAGCCTAGCCGGGGGCATTCAGTACTTC.

This clonotype has only a few counts. The genes are TRBV20-1 and TRBJ2-7; a weak D match, TRBD1 (7 bases). Germline V gene data show CDR1 as DFQATT and CDR2 as SNEGSKA (reference sequence). V was trimmed by 0 bases and J by 0 bases, leaving 18 bases between them. The CDR3 runs 17 residues. The CDR3 protein is CSARDGSRQGGSYEQYF. The CDR3 coding sequence is TGCAGTGCTAGAGATGGGTCCCGACAGGGAGGCTCCTACGAGCAGTACTTC.

This clonotype was seen repeatedly, ten times or more. The chain is built from TRBV6-1 and TRBJ2-6; maybe TRBD2 (6 bases). Trimming removed 5 bases from V and 0 bases from J, with 8 bases in between. Germline V gene sequence: CDR1 MNHNS, CDR2 SASEGT. The CDR3 extends over 15 amino acids. Written as DNA, the CDR3 is TGTGCCAGCAGTCGGGAGAGCTCTGGGGCCAACGTCCTGACTTTC. Its protein product is CASSRESSGANVLTF.

The J gene is TRBJ2-5, the V gene TRBV19; a possible D gene is TRBD1 (6 bases). CDR1 is LNHDA and CDR2 is SQIVND in the germline V gene (reference sequence). The CDR3 spans 15 residues. The V and J ends lost 3 bases and 2 bases respectively, with 13 bases between them. The CDR3 nucleotides read TGTGCCAGTAGTATTTGGGCAGGGGCTCAAGAGACCCAGTACTTC. Translated, it gives CASSIWAGAQETQYF. The full variable domain, its missing parts supplied by reference TRBV19 and TRBJ2-5, is DGGITQSPKYLFRKEGQNVTLSCEQNLNHDAMYWYRQDPGQGLRLIYYSQIVNDFQKGDIAEGYSVSREKKESFPLTVTSAQKNPTAFYLCASSIWAGAQETQYFGPGTRLLVL.

The chain is built from TRBV7-6 and TRBJ2-1; D gene unclear. The ends were cut back, 6 bases at V and 4 bases at J, with 22 bases in the middle. CDR3 length: 17 residues. Germline CDR1 is SGHVS and CDR2 is FNYEAQ. CDR3 nucleotide sequence: TGTGCCAGCAGTGGAGTGGTAACCCGATCCATATACAATGAGCAGTTCTTC. It encodes CASSGVVTRSIYNEQFF.